The 25 T cell receptor beta chains below come from one sample, sequenced in a study of cytomegalovirus exposure and HLA in healthy donors. In the PCR, 60 Vbeta and 13 Jbeta primers were used. Clones were read by immunoSEQ multiplex PCR, and TCRdb kept only the in-frame ones, dropping some. The table includes over 100,000 clones, less than 75% detected once. Sequencing input: PBMCs. Receptors were obtained from a woman in her 40s in good health and CMV-seropositive.

This clone came up once. The V and J genes are TRBV7-3 and TRBJ2-7, with 9 positions matching TRBD1. V was pared by 2 bases and J by 2 bases, with 4 bases of the junction left unmatched. This CDR3 region has 15 residues. Germline V gene sequence: CDR1 SGHTA, CDR2 FQGTGA. CDR3 residues: CASSLGTGSPYEQYF. DNA of the CDR3: TGTGCCAGCAGCTTAGGGACAGGGAGTCCCTACGAGCAGTACTTC.

The gene calls are TRBV4-3 and TRBJ2-1; TRBD2 might be the D (6 bases). Germline values: CDR1 LGHNA, CDR2 YSLEER. Between the trimmed V and J ends, which lost 0 bases and 7 bases, there was a span of 16 bases. The CDR3 is made up of 16 amino acids. CDR3 protein: CASSQDQGLAGNEQFF. For the CDR3, the DNA is TGCGCCAGCAGCCAAGATCAAGGGCTTGCGGGGAATGAGCAGTTCTTC.

V and J are TRBV6-5 and TRBJ1-2; unclear D gene. Trimming removed 5 bases at V and 6 bases at J, with 13 bases between. The CDR3 has 13 residues. The germline CDR1 and CDR2 sequences are MNHEY and SVGAGI. In nucleotides, the CDR3 is TGTGCCAGCAGTAGAGCAGCGCGAGATGGCTACACCTTC. This encodes CASSRAARDGYTF.

The CDR3 is CASSPSQEAQYF. The DNA of the CDR3 is TGTGCCAGCAGCCCTTCCCAGGAGGCCCAGTACTTC. The rearrangement links TRBV11-2 to TRBJ2-5; TRBD2 is a possible D gene (5 bases). The CDR3 loop spans 12 amino acids. The germline V gene encodes CDR1 SGHAT and CDR2 FQNNGV. Trimming removed 5 bases from V and 9 bases from J, with 13 bases in between.

This clone has a handful of counts. The chain links TRBV18 to TRBJ2-6, with 9 bases lining up with TRBD1. Germline CDR1 and CDR2: KGHSH and LQKENI. V dropped 4 bases and J dropped 0; count of bases not matched to a gene: 7. This CDR3 comprises 18 residues. CDR3 in DNA: TGTGCCAGCTCACTTCGGACAGGGGCCCTCTCTGGGGCCAACGTCCTGACTTTC. Its protein is CASSLRTGALSGANVLTF.

The chain employs TRBV28 and TRBJ2-6, with 10 bases matching TRBD1. From germline, CDR1 is MDHEN and CDR2 SYDVKM. The CDR3 spans 16 residues. The V segment lost 7 bases and the J segment 2 bases; nucleotides outside the gene matches: 5. The CDR3 nucleotides read TGTGCCAGCACCCGCGGGACAGGGGCTGGGGCCAACGTCCTGACTTTC. Translation: CASTRGTGAGANVLTF. The variable domain in full, completed from reference TRBV28 and TRBJ2-6, reads DVKVTQSSRYLVKRTGEKVFLECVQDMDHENMFWYRQDPGLGLRLIYFSYDVKMKEKGDIPEGYSVSREKKERFSLILESASTNQTSMYLCASTRGTGAGANVLTFGAGSRLTVL.

The chain uses TRBV18 and TRBJ2-5; a possible D gene is TRBD2 (5 bases). Germline V gene lookup returns CDR1 KGHSH and CDR2 LQKENI. Trimming removed 6 bases from V and 5 bases from J, with 10 bases in between. This CDR3 region has 12 residues. The CDR3: CASSQRGETQYF. As DNA, the CDR3 is TGTGCCAGCTCGCAACGCGGGGAGACCCAGTACTTC.

CDR3 nucleotide sequence: TGTGCCATCTTCCTCGACAGGGACTATGGCTACACCTTC. It is translated as CAIFLDRDYGYTF. V usage is TRBV28 and J usage is TRBJ1-2; the match to TRBD1 covers 7 bases. Trimming cost V 10 bases and J 3 bases; bases outside gene matches: 8. Germline assignment: CDR1 MDHEN and CDR2 SYDVKM. CDR3 length: 13 residues.

This chain connects TRBV6-5 to TRBJ1-3, with D possibly matching TRBD1 (6 bases). This CDR3 has 15 amino acids. Germline values: CDR1 MNHEY, CDR2 SVGAGI. V shed 2 bases and J shed 0 bases, with 8 bases lying between them. CDR3 residues: CASSYGGASGNTIYF. In nucleotides, the CDR3 is TGTGCCAGCAGTTACGGGGGGGCCTCTGGAAACACCATATATTTT.

The genes are TRBV4-3 and TRBJ2-3, with D perhaps TRBD1 (5 bases). In germline, CDR1 is LGHNA, CDR2 YSLEER. The CDR3 consists of 17 residues. The germline V and J ends were trimmed by 4 bases and 0 bases, with 17 bases remaining between them. The CDR3 DNA sequence: TGCGCCAGCAGCCCTCAGGGCAGCCCAACTAGCACAGATACGCAGTATTTT. Translating it yields CASSPQGSPTSTDTQYF.

V gene TRBV6-7 combines with J gene TRBJ2-5; TRBD1 aligns across 7 bases. TRBV6-7 belongs to the ORF category, with a function that is uncertain. V shed 8 bases, J shed 5 bases, and the junction held 11 bases outside the gene matches. The CDR3 totals 14 residues. The CDR3 protein is CASESRTGQETQYF. In nucleotides, the CDR3 is TGTGCCAGCGAATCGCGGACAGGCCAGGAGACCCAGTACTTC.

The CDR3 nucleotides are TGTGCCAGTAGGGCGGGACAGACAAACGAGCAGTACTTC. Residues: CASRAGQTNEQYF. The V call is TRBV19, the J call TRBJ2-7; perhaps TRBD1 as D (7 bases). The germline V gene has CDR1 LNHDA and CDR2 SQIVND (reference sequence). The CDR3 length is 13 residues. The ends were cut back, 6 bases at V and 5 bases at J, with 14 bases in the middle.

This clone came up a few times. The gene calls are TRBV6-5 and TRBJ1-5, with D hard to call. V gave up 2 bases and J gave up 0 bases, with 5 bases separating them. This CDR3 has 14 amino acids. Germline V lookup: CDR1 MNHEY, CDR2 SVGAGI. DNA of the CDR3: TGTGCCAGCAGTTACCTTAGTAGCAATCAGCCCCAGCATTTT. Translated: CASSYLSSNQPQHF.

The chain has TRBV30 and TRBJ1-1, with a possible D match to TRBD1 (6 bases). CDR1 and CDR2 from the germline V gene are GTSNPN and SVGIG (reference sequence). CDR3 length: 15 amino acids. V was trimmed by 4 bases and J by 1 base, leaving 16 bases between them. In DNA form, the CDR3 reads TGTGCCTGGAAGGGGCAGGGGATCCGGAACACTGAAGCTTTCTTT. Protein product: CAWKGQGIRNTEAFF.

V is TRBV18 and J is TRBJ2-3; D perhaps matches TRBD2 (6 bases). There are 14 residues in the CDR3. The germline V and J ends were trimmed by 3 bases and 6 bases, with 13 bases remaining between them. Looked up from germline, CDR1 is KGHSH and CDR2 is LQKENI. Here the CDR3 reads CASSPAPGVDTQYF. CDR3 DNA: TGTGCCAGCTCACCGGCTCCGGGAGTGGATACGCAGTATTTT. Complete variable domain (other parts from reference TRBV18 and TRBJ2-3): NAGVMQNPRHLVRRRGQEARLRCSPMKGHSHVYWYRQLPEEGLKFMVYLQKENIIDESGMPKERFSAEFPKEGPSILRIQQVVRGDSAAYFCASSPAPGVDTQYFGPGTRLTVL.

The chain recombines TRBV28 with TRBJ1-1, with D hard to call. CDR1 and CDR2 (germline): MDHEN, SYDVKM. V was clipped by 8 bases and J by 1 base, with 20 bases between them. The CDR3 extends over 16 amino acids. Written as DNA, the CDR3 is TGTGCCAGCGAATCGCTGCGGGCACCTTCGAACACTGAAGCTTTCTTT. Its protein is CASESLRAPSNTEAFF.

This rearrangement joins TRBV19 to TRBJ1-1, with D unclear. Germline-derived CDR1 and CDR2 are LNHDA and SQIVND (reference sequence). The CDR3 contains 13 residues. Trimming removed 3 bases at V and 6 bases at J, with 11 bases between. The CDR3 DNA reads TGTGCCAGTAGTATTCGCGGGAGTGCTGAAGCTTTCTTT. Translation gives CASSIRGSAEAFF.

The chain is built from TRBV6-5 and TRBJ2-2; D is ambiguous. The V gene lost 2 bases and the J gene lost 5 bases, with 12 bases spanning the gap. This CDR3 spans 15 amino acids. Germline CDR1 reads MNHEY; CDR2 reads SVGAGI. The CDR3 loop is CASSYGQEKTGELFF. CDR3 nucleotide sequence: TGTGCCAGCAGTTACGGGCAGGAAAAAACCGGGGAGCTGTTTTTT.

This clone was seen a single time. The chain has TRBV18 and TRBJ2-5; TRBD2 matches at 8 bases. Germline CDR1 and CDR2: KGHSH and LQKENI. V shed 3 bases, J shed 5 bases, and the junction held 8 bases outside the gene matches. The CDR3 contains 15 residues. Written as DNA, the CDR3 is TGTGCCAGCTCACCGGATCTAGCGGGTATGGAGACCCAGTACTTC. This gives the protein CASSPDLAGMETQYF.

This clone was found a few times. J is TRBJ2-3 and V is TRBV6-1; tentatively, D is TRBD2 (6 bases). This CDR3 has 15 residues. Trimming took off 5 bases at V and 1 base at J, with 13 bases between the two ends. Germline V lookup: CDR1 MNHNS, CDR2 SASEGT. CDR3 sequence: CASSPGTLGTDTQYF. In DNA, the CDR3 is TGTGCCAGCAGTCCCGGGACTCTCGGCACAGATACGCAGTATTTT.

This sequence joins TRBV2 and TRBJ2-5; tentatively, D is TRBD2 (5 bases). The tail of the sequence fits TRBJ2-7 better, so the J call may be wrong. There are 13 residues in the CDR3. From germline, CDR1 is SNHLY and CDR2 FYNNEI. CDR3 loop: CASSRGLGYEQYF. DNA for the CDR3: TGTGCCAGCAGCCGAGGACTCGGATACGAGCAGTACTTC.

The chain couples TRBV6-5 to TRBJ2-1; 7 bases match TRBD1. Germline CDR1 MNHEY, CDR2 SVGAGI. Trimming took 3 bases from V and 5 from J; bases not matched to a gene: 1. The CDR3 is 13 residues long. In DNA, the CDR3 is TGTGCCAGCAGTTATCAGGGGGACAATGAGCAGTTCTTC. Amino acid sequence: CASSYQGDNEQFF.

This clone has just a few counts. V usage is TRBV6-1 and J usage is TRBJ2-1, with D tentatively TRBD1 (6 bases). CDR1 and CDR2 (germline): MNHNS, SASEGT. The V and J ends lost 6 bases and 6 bases respectively, with 15 bases between them. The CDR3 is 14 amino acids. CDR3 DNA sequence: TGTGCCAGCAGCCCCGTGGGGGCGGTCAATGAGCAGTTCTTC. Translated: CASSPVGAVNEQFF.

The chain combines TRBV5-1 with TRBJ1-4; the D gene is possibly TRBD1 (6 bases). Germline assignment: CDR1 SGHRS and CDR2 YFSETQ. V lost 4 bases to trimming and J lost 4 bases, with 17 bases between them. The CDR3 runs to 16 residues. The CDR3 nucleotides read TGCGCCAGCAGCGTTGGATGGGGGCAGAGTAATGAAAAACTGTTTTTT. It codes for CASSVGWGQSNEKLFF.

The rearrangement uses TRBV7-8 and TRBJ1-1, with a weak D call TRBD1 (5 bases). This CDR3 has 14 amino acids. Germline lookup yields CDR1 SGHVS and CDR2 FQNEAQ. V was cut by 2 bases and J by 1 base, with 8 bases left in between. CDR3 loop: CASSLMGQNTEAFF. The CDR3 DNA is TGTGCCAGCAGCTTAATGGGGCAGAACACTGAAGCTTTCTTT.